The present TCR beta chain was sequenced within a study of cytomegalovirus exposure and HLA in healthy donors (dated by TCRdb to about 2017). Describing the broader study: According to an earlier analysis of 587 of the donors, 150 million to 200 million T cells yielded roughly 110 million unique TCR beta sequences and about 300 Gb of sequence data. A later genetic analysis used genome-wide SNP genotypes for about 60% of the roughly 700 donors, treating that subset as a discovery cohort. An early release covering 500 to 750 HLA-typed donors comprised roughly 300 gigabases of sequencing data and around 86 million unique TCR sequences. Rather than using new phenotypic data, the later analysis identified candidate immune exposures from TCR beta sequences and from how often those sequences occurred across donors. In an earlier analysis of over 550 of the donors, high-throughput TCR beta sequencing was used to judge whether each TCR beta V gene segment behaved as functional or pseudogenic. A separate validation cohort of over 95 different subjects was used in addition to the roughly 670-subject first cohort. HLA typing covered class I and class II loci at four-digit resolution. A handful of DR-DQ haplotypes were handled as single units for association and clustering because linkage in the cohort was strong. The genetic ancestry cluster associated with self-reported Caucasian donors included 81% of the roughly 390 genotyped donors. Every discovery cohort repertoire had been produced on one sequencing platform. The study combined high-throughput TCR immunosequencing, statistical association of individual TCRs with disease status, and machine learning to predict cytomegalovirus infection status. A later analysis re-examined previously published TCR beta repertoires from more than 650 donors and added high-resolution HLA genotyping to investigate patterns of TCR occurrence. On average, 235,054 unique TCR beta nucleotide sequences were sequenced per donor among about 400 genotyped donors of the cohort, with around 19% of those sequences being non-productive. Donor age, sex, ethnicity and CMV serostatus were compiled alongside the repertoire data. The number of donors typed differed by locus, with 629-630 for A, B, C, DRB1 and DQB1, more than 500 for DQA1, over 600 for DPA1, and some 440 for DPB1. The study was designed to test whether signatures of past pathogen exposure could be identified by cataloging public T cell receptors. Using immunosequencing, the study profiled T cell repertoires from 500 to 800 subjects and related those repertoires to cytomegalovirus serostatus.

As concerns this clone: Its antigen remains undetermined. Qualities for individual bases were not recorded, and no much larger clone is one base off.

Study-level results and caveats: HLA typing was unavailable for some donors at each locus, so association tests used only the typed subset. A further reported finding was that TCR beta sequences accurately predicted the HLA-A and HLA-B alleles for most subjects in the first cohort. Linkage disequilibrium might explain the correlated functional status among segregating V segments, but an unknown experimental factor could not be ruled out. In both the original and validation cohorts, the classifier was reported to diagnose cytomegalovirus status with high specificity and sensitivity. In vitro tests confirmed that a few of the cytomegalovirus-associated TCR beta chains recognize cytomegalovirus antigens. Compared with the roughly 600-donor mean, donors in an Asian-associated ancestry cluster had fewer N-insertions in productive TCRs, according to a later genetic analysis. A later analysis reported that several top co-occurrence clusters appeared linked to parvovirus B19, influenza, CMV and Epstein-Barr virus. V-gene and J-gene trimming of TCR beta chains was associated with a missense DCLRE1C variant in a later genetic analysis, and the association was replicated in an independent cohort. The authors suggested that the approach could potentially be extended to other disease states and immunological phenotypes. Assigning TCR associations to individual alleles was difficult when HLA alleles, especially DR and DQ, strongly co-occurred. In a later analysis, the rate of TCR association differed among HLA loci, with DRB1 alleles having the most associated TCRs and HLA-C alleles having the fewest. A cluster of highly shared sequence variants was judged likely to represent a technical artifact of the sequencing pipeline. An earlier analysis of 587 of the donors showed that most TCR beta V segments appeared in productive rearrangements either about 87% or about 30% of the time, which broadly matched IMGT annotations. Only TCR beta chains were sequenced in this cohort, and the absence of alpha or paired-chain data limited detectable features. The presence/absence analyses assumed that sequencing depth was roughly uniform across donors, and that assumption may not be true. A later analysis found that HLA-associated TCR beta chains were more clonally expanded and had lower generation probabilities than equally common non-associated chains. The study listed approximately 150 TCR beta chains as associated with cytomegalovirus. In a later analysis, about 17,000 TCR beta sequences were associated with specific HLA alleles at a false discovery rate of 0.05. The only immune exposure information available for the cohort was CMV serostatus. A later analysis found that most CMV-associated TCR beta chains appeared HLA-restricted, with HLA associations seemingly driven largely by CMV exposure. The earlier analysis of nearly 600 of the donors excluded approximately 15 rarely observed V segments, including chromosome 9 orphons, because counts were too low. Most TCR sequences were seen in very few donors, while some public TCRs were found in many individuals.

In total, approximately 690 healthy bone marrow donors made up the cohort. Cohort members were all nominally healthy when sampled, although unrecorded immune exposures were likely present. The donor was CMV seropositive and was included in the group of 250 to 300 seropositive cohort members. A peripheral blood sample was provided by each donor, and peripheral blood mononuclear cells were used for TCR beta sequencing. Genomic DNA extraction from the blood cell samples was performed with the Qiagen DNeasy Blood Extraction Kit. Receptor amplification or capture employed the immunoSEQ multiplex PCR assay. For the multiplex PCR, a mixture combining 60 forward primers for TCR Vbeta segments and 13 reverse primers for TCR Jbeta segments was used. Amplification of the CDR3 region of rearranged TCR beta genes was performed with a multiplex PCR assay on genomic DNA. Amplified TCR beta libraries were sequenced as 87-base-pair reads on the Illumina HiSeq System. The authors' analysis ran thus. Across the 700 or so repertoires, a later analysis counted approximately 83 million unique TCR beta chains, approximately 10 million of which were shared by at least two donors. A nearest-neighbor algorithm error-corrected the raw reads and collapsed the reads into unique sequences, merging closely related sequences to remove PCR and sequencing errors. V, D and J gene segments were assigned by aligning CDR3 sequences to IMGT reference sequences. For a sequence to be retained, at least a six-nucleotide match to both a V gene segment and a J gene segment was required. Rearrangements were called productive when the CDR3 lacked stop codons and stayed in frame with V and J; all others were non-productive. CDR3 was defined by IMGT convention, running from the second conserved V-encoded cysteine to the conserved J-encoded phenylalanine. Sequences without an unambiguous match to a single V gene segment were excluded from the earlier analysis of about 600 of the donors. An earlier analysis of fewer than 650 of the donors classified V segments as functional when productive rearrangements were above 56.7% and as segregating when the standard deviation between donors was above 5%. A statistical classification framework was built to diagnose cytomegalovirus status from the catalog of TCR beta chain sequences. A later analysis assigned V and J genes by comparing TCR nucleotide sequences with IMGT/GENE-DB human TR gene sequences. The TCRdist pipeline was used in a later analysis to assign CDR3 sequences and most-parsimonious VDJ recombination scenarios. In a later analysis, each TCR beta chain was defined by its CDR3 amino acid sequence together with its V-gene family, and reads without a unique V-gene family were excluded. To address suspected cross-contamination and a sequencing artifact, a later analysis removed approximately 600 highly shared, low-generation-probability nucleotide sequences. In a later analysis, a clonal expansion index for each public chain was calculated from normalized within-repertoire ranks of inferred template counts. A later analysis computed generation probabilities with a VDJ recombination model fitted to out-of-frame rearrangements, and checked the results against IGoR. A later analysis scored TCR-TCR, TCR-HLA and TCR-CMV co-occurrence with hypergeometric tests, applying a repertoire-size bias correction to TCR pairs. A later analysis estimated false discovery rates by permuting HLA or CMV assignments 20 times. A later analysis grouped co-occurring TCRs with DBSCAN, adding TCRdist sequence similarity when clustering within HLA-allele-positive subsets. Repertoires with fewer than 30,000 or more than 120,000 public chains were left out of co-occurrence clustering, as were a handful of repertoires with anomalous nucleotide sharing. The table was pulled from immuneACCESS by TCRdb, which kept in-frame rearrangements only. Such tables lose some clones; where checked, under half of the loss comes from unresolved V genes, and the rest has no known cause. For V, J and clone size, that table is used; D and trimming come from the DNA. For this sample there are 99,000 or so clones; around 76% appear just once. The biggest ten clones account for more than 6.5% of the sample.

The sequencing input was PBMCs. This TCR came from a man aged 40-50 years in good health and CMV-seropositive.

The DNA reads TGTGCCAGCAGCTTAGCGGGCGCGCCCCTGGAGCAGTACTTC. Translated, this gives CASSLAGAPLEQYF. The rearranged segments are TRBV7-2 and TRBJ2-7, with the D gene not confidently named. From a lookup of the germline V gene, CDR1 and CDR2 are SGHTA and FQGNSA. From its cysteine to its phenylalanine, the CDR3 spans 14 amino acids. Only CDR3 DNA is held: 42 bases, read in frame from base 1. Trimming takes 0 bases from V and 7 bases from J, and the germline ends sit 13 bases apart.